Each of the 20 T cell receptor beta chains below was sequenced from the same sample in a study of shared clonotypes between healthy human individuals. This table comes from immunoSEQ multiplex PCR, and its TCRdb copy is limited to in-frame clones, with some not included. The table shows about a million clones, with approximately 77% occurring only once. Sequencing used memory CD4+ T cells from PBMCs. Sample subset: CD45RA-negative fraction. Receptors originate from a young man in good health. Some clones in this sample may be carry-over from other donors' samples.

This clone was detected a few times. This chain links TRBV5-1 with TRBJ1-5; 7 bases are shared with TRBD1. Germline assignment: CDR1 SGHRS and CDR2 YFSETQ. This CDR3 is built from 14 residues. J gave up 6 bases and V 8 bases, and 11 bases lay outside the gene matches. CDR3 coding DNA: TGCGCCAGGCCGCGGCAGGGGGTGAGTCAGCCCCAGCATTTT. It translates to CARPRQGVSQPQHF.

The chain couples TRBV6-5 to TRBJ1-2; weak D call: TRBD1 (6 bases). The germline V gene encodes CDR1 MNHEY and CDR2 SVGAGI. V dropped 5 bases and J dropped 8 bases, with 15 bases sitting between them. The CDR3 has 13 residues. CDR3 DNA sequence: TGTGCCAGCAGTCCCGACCGTCAGGGGGGCTACACCTTC. It codes for CASSPDRQGGYTF.

V usage is TRBV9 and J usage is TRBJ2-5; 7 nucleotides agree with TRBD2. CDR1 and CDR2 from the germline V gene are SGDLS and YYNGEE. V was clipped by 1 base and J by 5 bases; unmatched bases: 5. The CDR3 sequence is 14 residues long. The CDR3 loop is CASSVYGGSETQYF. The CDR3 DNA reads TGTGCCAGCAGCGTATATGGCGGGAGTGAGACCCAGTACTTC.

The chain employs TRBV28 and TRBJ1-1, with 11 bases matching TRBD1. V lost 8 bases, J lost 6 bases, and 14 bases stayed unmatched. CDR1 and CDR2 (germline): MDHEN, SYDVKM. CDR3 length equals 16 residues. CDR3 nucleotides: TGTGCCAGCCCCTTCGGGGGGGACAGGGGGTTGTCTGAAGCTTTCTTT. It is translated as CASPFGGDRGLSEAFF.

As DNA, the CDR3 is TGCGCCAGCAGCCAAGGTGCAGACCCAATCATCGCTAGCACAGATACGCAGTATTTT. Encoded protein: CASSQGADPIIASTDTQYF. The V and J genes are TRBV4-3 and TRBJ2-3; D is uncertain. The CDR3 sequence is 19 residues long. The germline gives CDR1 LGHNA, CDR2 YSLEER. V gave up 1 base and J gave up 0 bases, with 20 bases separating them.

This chain links TRBV14 with TRBJ2-7; D gene uncertain. In germline, CDR1 is SGHDN, CDR2 FVKESK. V was trimmed by 4 bases and J by 0 bases, leaving 13 bases between them. The CDR3 loop spans 15 amino acids. CDR3 DNA sequence: TGTGCCAGCAGCCCCTACCTTGGGGTCTCCTACGAGCAGTACTTC. As protein: CASSPYLGVSYEQYF.

This clone was detected a few times. V gene TRBV5-5 combines with J gene TRBJ2-6, with D tentatively TRBD1 (5 bases). The CDR3 length is 15 residues. Germline lookup yields CDR1 SGHKS and CDR2 YYEKEE (reference sequence). Trimming left V 4 bases short and J 0 bases short, with 8 bases between. The CDR3 loop reads CASSQGYSGANVLTF. For the CDR3, the DNA is TGTGCCAGCAGCCAGGGCTACTCTGGGGCCAACGTCCTGACTTTC.

This chain links TRBV19 with TRBJ2-5, with TRBD1 matching 9 bases. V shed 3 bases and J 2 bases; nucleotides not matched to a gene: 7. CDR3 size: 16 residues. Germline CDR1 LNHDA, CDR2 SQIVND (reference sequence). CDR3 bases: TGTGCCAGTAGTATGAGGACAGGGGCGCCTCAAGAGACCCAGTACTTC. It translates to CASSMRTGAPQETQYF.

This chain connects TRBV9 to TRBJ1-1, with D tentatively TRBD1 (6 bases). Trimming took off 2 bases at V and 4 bases at J, with 12 bases between the two ends. The CDR3 has 14 amino acids. Germline CDR1 SGDLS, CDR2 YYNGEE. The CDR3 loop is CASSVGGGATEAFF. CDR3 DNA: TGTGCCAGCAGCGTGGGCGGGGGGGCCACTGAAGCTTTCTTT.

The chain recombines TRBV7-3 with TRBJ2-3; a possible D gene is TRBD1 (6 bases). The CDR3 has 14 residues. Trimming removed 5 bases at V and 0 bases at J, with 9 bases between. CDR1 and CDR2 (germline): SGHTA, FQGTGA. The CDR3 coding sequence is TGTGCCAGCAGCCCACAGGGTAGCACAGATACGCAGTATTTT. This encodes CASSPQGSTDTQYF.

This clone has only one observation. The gene calls are TRBV28 and TRBJ1-4, with unresolved D. V was pared by 7 bases and J by 0 bases, with 12 bases between. The CDR3 has 15 residues. Germline CDR1 reads MDHEN; CDR2 reads SYDVKM. CDR3 DNA: TGTGCCAGCAATACCCCGGCGACAACTAATGAAAAACTGTTTTTT. This codes for CASNTPATTNEKLFF.

This clone occurred a few times. The chain combines TRBV7-6 with TRBJ2-2, with 14 nucleotides matching TRBD2. V shed 5 bases and J 5 bases; nucleotides not matched to a gene: 10. CDR3 size: 18 residues. The germline V gene has CDR1 SGHVS and CDR2 FNYEAQ. The CDR3, as DNA: TGTGCCAGCAGCCCCCGGACTAGCGGGAGGTCTAGGACCGGGGAGCTGTTTTTT. This codes for CASSPRTSGRSRTGELFF. Full variable domain (rest looked up from reference TRBV7-6 and TRBJ2-2): GAGVSQSPRYKVTKRGQDVALRCDPISGHVSLYWYRQALGQGPEFLTYFNYEAQQDKSGLPNDRFSAERPEGSISTLTIQRTEQRDSAMYRCASSPRTSGRSRTGELFFGEGSRLTVL.

As concerns this clone: This same CDR3 is encoded by further DNA sequences in the sample. V usage is TRBV28 and J usage is TRBJ1-2; D is undetermined. The CDR3 is made up of 12 amino acids. V was clipped by 8 bases and J by 8 bases, with 15 bases between them. Looked up from germline, CDR1 is MDHEN and CDR2 is SYDVKM. The CDR3 bases are TGTGCCAGCCTCGCACGGGGAGGAGGCTACACCTTC. Its translation is CASLARGGGYTF.

This clone was seen at least ten times. The sample holds other DNA sequences that translate to the same CDR3. V and J are TRBV13 and TRBJ2-3, with TRBD2 identical over 8 bases. The CDR3 is 16 amino acids. The germline V gene encodes CDR1 PRHDT and CDR2 FYEKMQ (reference sequence). The ends lost 1 base at V and 3 bases at J; junction bases unmatched: 6. CDR3 protein: CASSLVSGRGTDTQYF. For the CDR3, the DNA is TGTGCCAGCAGCTTAGTCAGCGGGAGAGGGACAGATACGCAGTATTTT.

This chain joins TRBV30 and TRBJ1-5; D unresolved. V lost 5 bases to trimming and J lost 0 bases, with 8 bases between them. There are 13 residues in the CDR3. Germline V gene sequence: CDR1 GTSNPN, CDR2 SVGIG (reference sequence). The CDR3 nucleotides read TGTGCCTGGGCGCGAGATAGCAATCAGCCCCAGCATTTT. Encoded protein: CAWARDSNQPQHF.

The rearrangement uses TRBV25-1 and TRBJ2-3, with TRBD1 identical over 7 bases. The germline CDR1 and CDR2 sequences are MGHDK and SYGVNS. The CDR3 spans 16 residues. After removal of 3 bases from V and 2 bases from J, the junction contained 8 bases not matched to a gene. CDR3: CASSDPGTALTDTQYF. The CDR3 DNA reads as TGTGCCAGCAGTGATCCTGGGACAGCCCTCACAGATACGCAGTATTTT.

The chain employs TRBV7-2 and TRBJ2-1, with a tentative D call TRBD1 (6 bases). This CDR3 has 15 amino acids. With 5 bases removed from V and 4 bases from J, the gap between germline ends came to 15 bases. Germline lookup yields CDR1 SGHTA and CDR2 FQGNSA. CDR3 residues: CASSPHAGTYNEQFF. Written as DNA, the CDR3 is TGTGCCAGCAGCCCTCATGCCGGGACATACAATGAGCAGTTCTTC.

The genes are TRBV4-1 and TRBJ2-7, with TRBD1 matching over 7 bases. The junction had 9 bases not matched to a gene; V was cut back by 4 bases and J by 6 bases. CDR3 length: 14 amino acids. Germline loops: CDR1 MGHRA, CDR2 YSYEKL. DNA of the CDR3: TGCGCCAGCAGCCCGGCCACTGACAGGGCCGAGCAGTACTTC. Its protein product is CASSPATDRAEQYF.

This rearrangement joins TRBV7-6 to TRBJ2-2, with D maybe TRBD2 (5 bases). This CDR3 region has 15 residues. With 4 bases removed from V and 3 bases from J, the gap between germline ends came to 12 bases. Germline-derived CDR1 and CDR2 are SGHVS and FNYEAQ. The CDR3 nucleotides are TGTGCCAGCAGCTATATTAACGGGGACACCGGGGAGCTGTTTTTT. Translated: CASSYINGDTGELFF.

The chain recombines TRBV4-2 with TRBJ2-3; 15 nucleotides match TRBD2. The junction had 6 bases not matched to a gene; V was cut back by 4 bases and J by 7 bases. The CDR3 has 16 residues. CDR1 is LGHNA and CDR2 is YNFKEQ in the germline V gene. The CDR3 nucleotides read TGTGCCAGCAGCCCGAGGACTAGCGGGAGGGCTAATACGCAGTATTTT. Its translation: CASSPRTSGRANTQYF.